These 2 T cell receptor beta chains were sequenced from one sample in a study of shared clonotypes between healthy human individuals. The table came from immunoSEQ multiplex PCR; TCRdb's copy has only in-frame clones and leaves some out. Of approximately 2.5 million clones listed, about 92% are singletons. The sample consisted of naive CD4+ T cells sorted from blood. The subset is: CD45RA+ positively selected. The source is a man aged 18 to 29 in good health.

The CDR3 loop is CASRIRPGTEYGYTF. The DNA of the CDR3 is TGTGCCAGCAGGATAAGACCCGGGACTGAGTATGGCTACACCTTC. The genes are TRBV6-1 and TRBJ1-2, with TRBD1 as a possible D gene (5 bases). Trimming pared 6 bases from V and 5 bases from J, leaving 19 bases between. The CDR3 sequence is 15 residues long. Germline loops: CDR1 MNHNS, CDR2 SASEGT.

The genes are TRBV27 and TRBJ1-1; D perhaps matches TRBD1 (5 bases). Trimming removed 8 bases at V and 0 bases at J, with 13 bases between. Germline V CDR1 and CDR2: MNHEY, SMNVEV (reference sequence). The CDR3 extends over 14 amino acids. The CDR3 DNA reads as TGTGCCAGCGGATGGGGCACCATGAACACTGAAGCTTTCTTT. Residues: CASGWGTMNTEAFF.